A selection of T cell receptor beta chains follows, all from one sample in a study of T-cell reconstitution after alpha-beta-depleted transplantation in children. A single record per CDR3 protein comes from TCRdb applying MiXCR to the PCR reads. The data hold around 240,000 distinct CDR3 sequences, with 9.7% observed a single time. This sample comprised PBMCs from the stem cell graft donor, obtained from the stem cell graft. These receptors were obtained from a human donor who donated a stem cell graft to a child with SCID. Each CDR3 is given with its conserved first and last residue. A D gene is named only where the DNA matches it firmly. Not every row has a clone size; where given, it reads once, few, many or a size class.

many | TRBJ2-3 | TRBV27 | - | CASSLWSEDTQYF | TGTGCCAGCAGTTTATGGTCCGAGGATACGCAGTATTTT
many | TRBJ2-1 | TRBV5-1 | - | CASTVSGSPSYNEQFF | TGCGCCAGCACCGTCTCTGGCTCCCCCTCCTACAATGAGCAGTTCTTC
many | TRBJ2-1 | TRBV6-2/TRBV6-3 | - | CASSPGGSGHNEQFF | TGTGCCAGCAGCCCTGGAGGGAGCGGGCACAATGAGCAGTTCTTC
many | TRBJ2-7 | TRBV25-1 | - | CASSLFGGYEQYF | TGTGCCAGCAGTCTATTCGGGGGTTACGAGCAGTACTTC
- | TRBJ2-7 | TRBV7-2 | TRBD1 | CASSPGDRGYEQYF | TGTGCCAGCAGCCCAGGGGACAGGGGATACGAGCAGTACTTC
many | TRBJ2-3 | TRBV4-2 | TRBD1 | CASSLGQGYTDTQYF | TGTGCCAGCAGCCTGGGACAGGGGTACACAGATACGCAGTATTTT
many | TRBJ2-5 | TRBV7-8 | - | CASSLEKTQYF | TGTGCCAGCAGCTTAGAAAAGACCCAGTACTTC
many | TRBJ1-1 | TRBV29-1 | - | CSVRIGWTEAFF | TGCAGCGTCCGAATAGGGTGGACTGAAGCTTTCTTT
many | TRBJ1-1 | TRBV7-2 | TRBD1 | CASSFYRGSAFF | TGTGCCAGCAGCTTCTACAGGGGGAGCGCTTTCTTT
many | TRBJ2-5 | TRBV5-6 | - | CASSSGTYQETQYF | TGTGCCAGCAGCTCAGGAACCTACCAAGAGACCCAGTACTTC
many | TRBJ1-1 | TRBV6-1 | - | CASSELGQLNTEAFF | TGTGCCAGCAGTGAATTGGGACAACTGAACACTGAAGCTTTCTTT
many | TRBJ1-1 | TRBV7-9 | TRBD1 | CASSLPGQFPEAFF | TGTGCCAGCAGCTTACCGGGACAGTTCCCTGAAGCTTTCTTT
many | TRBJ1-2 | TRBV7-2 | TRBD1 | CASSAGTVAYGYTF | TGTGCCAGCAGCGCCGGGACAGTGGCCTATGGCTACACCTTC
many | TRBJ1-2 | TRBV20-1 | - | CSAQDGYTF | TGCAGTGCTCAGGATGGCTACACCTTC
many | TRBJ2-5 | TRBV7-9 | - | CASSLIYQETQYF | TGTGCCAGCAGCTTGATATACCAAGAGACCCAGTACTTC
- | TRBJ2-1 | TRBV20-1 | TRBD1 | CCARARHRGPMYNEQFF | TGCTGCGCTAGAGCTAGACACAGGGGCCCGATGTACAATGAGCAGTTCTTC
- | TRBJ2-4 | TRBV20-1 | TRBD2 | CSARGTSLIQYF | TGCAGTGCTAGAGGGACTAGCCTCATTCAGTACTTC
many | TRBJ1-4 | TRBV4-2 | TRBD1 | CASSQEPTGRTTNEKLFF | TGTGCCAGCAGCCAAGAACCGACAGGGAGAACAACTAATGAAAAACTGTTTTTT
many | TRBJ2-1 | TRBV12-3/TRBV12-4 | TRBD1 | CASSLGTGTYNEQFF | TGTGCCAGCAGCTTGGGGACAGGAACCTACAATGAGCAGTTCTTC
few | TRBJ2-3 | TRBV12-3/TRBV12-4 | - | CASSPNYQDTQYF | TGTGCCAGCAGTCCGAACTATCAAGATACGCAGTATTTT
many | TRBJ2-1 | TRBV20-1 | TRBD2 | CSATAGDNNEQFF | TGCAGTGCTACAGCGGGGGATAACAATGAGCAGTTCTTC
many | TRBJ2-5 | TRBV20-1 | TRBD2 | CSATRYSGGQETQYF | TGCAGTGCTACGCGCTATAGCGGGGGACAAGAGACCCAGTACTTC
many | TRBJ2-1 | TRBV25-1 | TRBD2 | CASSDQPGGAYNEQFF | TGTGCCAGCAGTGACCAGCCGGGGGGAGCCTACAATGAGCAGTTCTTC
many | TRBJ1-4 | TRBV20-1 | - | CSAPPPTGEKLFF | TGCAGTGCCCCGCCACCGACGGGGGAAAAACTGTTTTTT
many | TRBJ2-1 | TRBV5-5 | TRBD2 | CATSRGGPQFF | TGTGCCACGTCCCGGGGGGGCCCTCAGTTCTTC
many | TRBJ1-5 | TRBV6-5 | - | CASTRVVSNQPQHF | TGTGCCAGCACGCGTGTCGTGAGCAATCAGCCCCAGCATTTT
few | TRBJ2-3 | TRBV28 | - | CASSSPGGGGTDTQYF | TGTGCCAGCAGTTCCCCGGGGGGCGGGGGCACAGATACGCAGTATTTT